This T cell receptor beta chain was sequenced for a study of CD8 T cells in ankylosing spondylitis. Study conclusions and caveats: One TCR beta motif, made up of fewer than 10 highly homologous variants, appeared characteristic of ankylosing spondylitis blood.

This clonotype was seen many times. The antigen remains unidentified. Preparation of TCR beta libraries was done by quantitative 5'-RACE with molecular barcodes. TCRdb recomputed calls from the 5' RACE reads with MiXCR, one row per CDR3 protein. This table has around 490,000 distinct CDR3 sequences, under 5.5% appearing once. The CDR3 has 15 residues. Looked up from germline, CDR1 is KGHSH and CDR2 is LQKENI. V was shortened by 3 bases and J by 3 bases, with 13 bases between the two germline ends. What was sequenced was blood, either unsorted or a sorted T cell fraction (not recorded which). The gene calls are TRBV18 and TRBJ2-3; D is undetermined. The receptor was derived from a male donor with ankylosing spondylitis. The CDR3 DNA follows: TGTGCCAGCTCACCTCCCACCACGGGTACAGATACGCAGTATTTT. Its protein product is CASSPPTTGTDTQYF.